A single sample is the source of the 4 T cell receptor beta chains below, sequenced in a study of healthy donors' naive CD4 and CD8 T cells. Starting from around 470 ng of total RNA, TCR libraries were made with linear amplification. A single record per CDR3 protein comes from TCRdb applying MiXCR to the reads. This sample yields approximately 180,000 distinct CDR3 sequences, of which around 70% are seen a single time; 2% to 2.5% belongs to the top ten. Material: naive CD4+ and CD8+ T cells sorted from blood, pooled from several donors. Every receptor here comes from a pool of human donors in good health; the sample pools cells from several healthy donors.

This clonotype was found once. This rearrangement joins TRBV6-5 to TRBJ2-1; maybe TRBD2 (5 bases). V was shortened by 6 bases and J by 0 bases, with 12 bases between the two germline ends. This CDR3 region has 15 residues. Looked up from germline, CDR1 is MNHEY and CDR2 is SVGAGI. DNA of the CDR3: TGTGCCAGCAGCCCACTGGGGAGCTCCTACAATGAGCAGTTCTTC. Its translation: CASSPLGSSYNEQFF.

The V call is TRBV7-9, the J call TRBJ2-2; 12 positions agree with TRBD2. The length of the CDR3 is 17 residues. V lost 4 bases, J lost 3 bases, and 6 bases stayed unmatched. The germline CDR1 and CDR2 sequences are SEHNR and FQNEAQ (reference sequence). CDR3: CASSSGLAGLHTGELFF. CDR3 DNA sequence: TGTGCCAGCAGCTCGGGACTAGCGGGTCTACACACCGGGGAGCTGTTTTTT.

This clonotype has only a few counts. This rearrangement joins TRBV19 to TRBJ2-1; the D call may be TRBD1 or TRBD2 (5 bases each). Trimming pared 7 bases from V and 0 bases from J, leaving 13 bases between. This CDR3 has 15 residues. CDR1 and CDR2 (germline): LNHDA, SQIVND (reference sequence). The CDR3 region has the DNA TGTGCCAGTATGAAGGGACCCAGCTCCTACAATGAGCAGTTCTTC. It is translated as CASMKGPSSYNEQFF.

With regard to this clonotype: Mismatch with germline at one junction end may stem from a read error. The chain recombines TRBV10-3 with TRBJ1-2, with unresolved D. Per the germline V gene, CDR1 is ENHRY and CDR2 is SYGVKD. The CDR3 covers 16 residues. This CDR3 reads CAVSESPGSAAYGYTF. CDR3 DNA sequence: TGTGCCGTCAGTGAGTCACCGGGATCCGCAGCCTATGGCTACACCTTC.